The 26 T cell receptor beta chains reported below all come from one sample, sequenced in a study of cytomegalovirus exposure and HLA in healthy donors. The PCR employed 60 Vbeta primers together with 13 Jbeta primers. Sequencing was performed with immunoSEQ multiplex PCR; in TCRdb, only in-frame clones are kept and a portion is missing. The table includes roughly 190,000 clones, over 60% detected once. The sample taken for sequencing was PBMCs. These receptors came from a man between 25 and 39 years old in good health and CMV-seropositive.

This rearrangement joins TRBV6-1 to TRBJ2-1; TRBD1 aligns across 7 bases. The trim removed 2 bases at V and 7 bases at J, leaving 11 bases unmatched. Germline V gives CDR1 MNHNS, CDR2 SASEGT. The CDR3 runs 16 residues. The CDR3 DNA follows: TGTGCCAGCAGTGAACAGAGAGGGGGCCTGCGGAATGAGCAGTTCTTC. Its translation: CASSEQRGGLRNEQFF.

The chain employs TRBV4-2 and TRBJ1-5; D possibly corresponds to TRBD1 (5 bases). Between the trimmed V and J ends, which lost 1 base and 4 bases, there was a span of 11 bases. Germline assignment: CDR1 LGHNA and CDR2 YNFKEQ. CDR3 length equals 15 residues. CDR3 sequence reads: CASSQGGTTNQPQHF. In nucleotides, the CDR3 is TGTGCCAGCAGCCAAGGGGGGACTACGAATCAGCCCCAGCATTTT.

The CDR3: CASRDRHMINTEAFF. The CDR3 DNA follows: TGCGCCAGCCGGGACAGGCATATGATCAACACTGAAGCTTTCTTT. This chain connects TRBV4-1 to TRBJ1-1; 8 bases align to TRBD1. With V trimmed by 8 bases and J by 2 bases, 10 bases remained unmatched. The germline V gene encodes CDR1 MGHRA and CDR2 YSYEKL. This CDR3 is 15 amino acids long.

The V and J genes are TRBV19 and TRBJ1-2; D is unclear. Germline V gene sequence: CDR1 LNHDA, CDR2 SQIVND (reference sequence). There are 11 residues in the CDR3. The V and J ends lost 8 bases and 8 bases respectively, with 12 bases between them. CDR3 coding DNA: TGTGCCAGTTTCCAGAATAACGGCTACACCTTC. It is translated as CASFQNNGYTF.

This clone was counted a few times. CDR3 DNA sequence: TGTGCCAGCAGCCAAGGTGGGACATCTTTCTCTGGAAACACCATATATTTT. Translated: CASSQGGTSFSGNTIYF. The rearrangement joins TRBV4-2 to TRBJ1-3; tentative D call: TRBD1 (6 bases). With 1 base removed from V and 0 bases from J, the gap between germline ends came to 13 bases. Germline CDR1 LGHNA, CDR2 YNFKEQ. The CDR3 is made up of 17 amino acids.

This clone was detected only a few times. The chain links TRBV30 to TRBJ2-1, with 9 nucleotides matching TRBD2. V was clipped by 1 base and J by 2 bases; unmatched bases: 9. CDR1 and CDR2 from the germline V gene are GTSNPN and SVGIG (reference sequence). The CDR3 contains 17 residues. The CDR3 nucleotides read TGTGCCTGGAGTGGGAGTAGCGGGAGAGGAACCTACAATGAGCAGTTCTTC. Protein: CAWSGSSGRGTYNEQFF.

The chain joins TRBV9 to TRBJ2-7; TRBD1 might be the D (6 bases). CDR3 length: 13 amino acids. CDR1 is SGDLS and CDR2 is YYNGEE in the germline V gene. Trimming took 4 bases from V and 5 from J, leaving 13 bases between them. This CDR3 reads CASSNRVKDEQYF. The CDR3 DNA sequence: TGTGCCAGCAGCAACAGGGTAAAGGACGAGCAGTACTTC.

This clone turned up a few times. This chain joins TRBV6-5 and TRBJ1-1; perhaps TRBD1 as D (6 bases). The CDR3 totals 15 residues. Per the germline V gene, CDR1 is MNHEY and CDR2 is SVGAGI. The V and J ends lost 2 bases and 1 base respectively, with 11 bases between them. For the CDR3, the DNA is TGTGCCAGCAGTTACGGGACATGGGGGAACACTGAAGCTTTCTTT. Its translation is CASSYGTWGNTEAFF.

J is TRBJ1-2 and V is TRBV27; the D is unclear. With 8 bases removed from V and 3 bases from J, the gap between germline ends came to 10 bases. Germline lookup yields CDR1 MNHEY and CDR2 SMNVEV (reference sequence). This CDR3 contains 12 residues. The CDR3 region is CASRNEDYGYTF. CDR3 nucleotides: TGTGCCAGCCGGAACGAGGACTATGGCTACACCTTC.

V and J are TRBV18 and TRBJ2-5, with 10 bases lining up with TRBD2. V shed 1 base and J 3 bases; nucleotides not matched to a gene: 2. CDR3 size: 15 residues. Germline V gives CDR1 KGHSH, CDR2 LQKENI. The CDR3 region is CASSPQGLAKETQYF. The CDR3 DNA reads as TGTGCCAGCTCACCACAGGGACTAGCGAAAGAGACCCAGTACTTC.

This chain's CDR3 is CASSLWQANSYEQYF. The CDR3 DNA reads as TGTGCCAGCAGTTTATGGCAGGCTAACTCCTACGAGCAGTACTTC. The rearrangement joins TRBV28 to TRBJ2-5; no firm D call. The better agreement between TRBJ2-7 and the DNA end casts doubt on the J call. The CDR3 runs to 15 residues. The germline V gene has CDR1 MDHEN and CDR2 SYDVKM.

This sequence joins TRBV4-1 and TRBJ2-1; the match to TRBD1 covers 7 bases. The CDR3 is 14 residues long. Per germline, CDR1 MGHRA and CDR2 YSYEKL. Losses at the gene ends were 0 bases for V and 10 bases for J; bases not matched to a gene: 6. The CDR3 coding sequence is TGCGCCAGCAGCCAAGAGCACGGACAGGTCGAGCAGTTCTTC. Translated: CASSQEHGQVEQFF.

The gene calls are TRBV29-1 and TRBJ2-7, with TRBD1 identical over 9 bases. The junction had 13 bases not matched to a gene; V was cut back by 7 bases and J by 9 bases. CDR1 and CDR2 from the germline V gene are SQVTM and ANQGSEA. This CDR3 is 13 amino acids long. The CDR3 protein is CSATGTGTGGQYF. CDR3 nucleotides: TGCAGCGCAACCGGGACAGGGACCGGTGGGCAGTACTTC.

This clone occurred a few times. The gene calls are TRBV19 and TRBJ2-3; maybe TRBD2 (6 bases). Trimming left V 8 bases short and J 4 bases short, with 16 bases between. The CDR3 length is 14 residues. The germline gives CDR1 LNHDA, CDR2 SQIVND (reference sequence). The CDR3 protein is CASSATSMSDTQYF. The CDR3 DNA reads as TGTGCCAGTTCCGCCACTAGCATGTCAGATACGCAGTATTTT.

The chain links TRBV2 to TRBJ2-7, with 10 nucleotides matching TRBD2. Germline trimming cut 7 bases from V and 8 bases from J; bases unmatched to any gene: 14. The length of the CDR3 is 15 residues. Germline CDR1 reads SNHLY; CDR2 reads FYNNEI. DNA for the CDR3: TGTGCCAGCATCGAATTGGGACTAGCGCCCGACAAGCAGTACTTC. Protein product: CASIELGLAPDKQYF.

The chain uses TRBV7-6 and TRBJ2-1; TRBD2 aligns across 10 bases. Germline CDR1 and CDR2: SGHVS and FNYEAQ. The V and J ends lost 0 bases and 8 bases, in that order; junction bases with no gene match: 10. The CDR3 runs to 17 residues. CDR3 sequence reads: CASSLATLAGVLDEQFF. The DNA for the CDR3 is TGTGCCAGCAGCTTAGCCACTCTAGCGGGAGTTTTGGATGAGCAGTTCTTC.

The chain couples TRBV30 to TRBJ1-1; 7 bases match TRBD1. With 0 bases clipped from V and 4 bases from J, the junction kept 2 bases outside the gene matches. Germline V gene sequence: CDR1 GTSNPN, CDR2 SVGIG (reference sequence). This CDR3 has 13 amino acids. CDR3 sequence reads: CAWSVHRGTEAFF. CDR3 DNA: TGTGCCTGGAGTGTACACAGGGGCACTGAAGCTTTCTTT.

The chain links TRBV9 to TRBJ1-1, with a tentative D call TRBD1 (6 bases). This CDR3 region has 13 residues. The ends were cut back, 4 bases at V and 4 bases at J, with 11 bases in the middle. Germline V gives CDR1 SGDLS, CDR2 YYNGEE. CDR3 nucleotide sequence: TGTGCCAGCAGCTTAAGGGGGGGCACTGAAGCTTTCTTT. It encodes CASSLRGGTEAFF.

This rearrangement joins TRBV4-2 to TRBJ2-7, with a tentative D call TRBD1 (5 bases). Germline assignment: CDR1 LGHNA and CDR2 YNFKEQ. CDR3 length: 15 amino acids. V lost 2 bases, J lost 4 bases, and 15 bases lay in between. The CDR3 here is CASSQRGSLGYEQYF. CDR3 DNA sequence: TGTGCCAGCAGCCAAAGGGGCAGTTTGGGGTACGAGCAGTACTTC.

A few counts support this clone. V usage is TRBV6-1 and J usage is TRBJ2-2; TRBD1 matches at 8 bases. Germline loops: CDR1 MNHNS, CDR2 SASEGT. Germline trimming cut 6 bases from V and 4 bases from J; bases unmatched to any gene: 7. The CDR3 consists of 15 residues. The DNA of the CDR3 is TGTGCCAGCAGAGCGGACAGGGTCAGCACCGGGGAGCTGTTTTTT. Encoded protein: CASRADRVSTGELFF.

This chain connects TRBV7-2 to TRBJ1-2; D is ambiguous. V was trimmed by 6 bases and J by 0 bases, leaving 11 bases between them. CDR3 length: 14 amino acids. CDR1 is SGHTA, CDR2 FQGNSA, per germline. The CDR3 loop reads CASSGYTANYGYTF. DNA for the CDR3: TGTGCCAGCAGTGGTTATACGGCTAACTATGGCTACACCTTC.

The J gene is TRBJ2-3, the V gene TRBV11-2; D gene uncertain. CDR3 length: 15 residues. V lost 4 bases and J 2 bases, leaving 13 bases between the germline ends. Per the germline V gene, CDR1 is SGHAT and CDR2 is FQNNGV. The CDR3 is CASSSLGRNTDTQYF. The CDR3 DNA reads as TGTGCCAGCAGCTCGCTGGGCAGGAACACAGATACGCAGTATTTT.

This chain uses TRBV27 with TRBJ1-2; D is uncertain. V lost 3 bases, J lost 6 bases, and 8 bases lay in between. Germline V lookup: CDR1 MNHEY, CDR2 SMNVEV (reference sequence). The CDR3 has 12 residues. CDR3 sequence: CASSLAGDGYTF. In DNA, the CDR3 is TGTGCCAGCAGTTTGGCCGGGGATGGCTACACCTTC.

For the CDR3, the DNA is TGTGCCAGCAGCCCGACAGACTCCTACGAGCAGTACTTC. Translation: CASSPTDSYEQYF. J is TRBJ2-7 and V is TRBV5-4, with D maybe TRBD1 (5 bases). With 4 bases removed from V and 0 bases from J, the gap between germline ends came to 8 bases. Germline lookup yields CDR1 SGHNT and CDR2 YYREEE (reference sequence). The CDR3 covers 13 residues.

This clone was recorded only once. Mismatch with germline at one junction end may stem from a read error. The chain couples TRBV7-9 to TRBJ2-7; 9 positions match TRBD1. This CDR3 region has 16 residues. Germline V gene data show CDR1 as SEHNR and CDR2 as FQNEAQ (reference sequence). This CDR3 reads CSSSLPGQGPSYEQYF. For the CDR3, the DNA is TGTTCCAGCAGCTTACCGGGACAGGGTCCCTCCTACGAGCAGTACTTC.

J is TRBJ2-5 and V is TRBV5-1, with D maybe TRBD1 (6 bases). This CDR3 region has 15 residues. Trimming pared 2 bases from V and 1 base from J, leaving 12 bases between. Germline V CDR1 and CDR2: SGHRS, YFSETQ. CDR3 region: CASSFVTGSQETQYF. The DNA of the CDR3 is TGCGCCAGCAGCTTTGTCACAGGGTCCCAAGAGACCCAGTACTTC.